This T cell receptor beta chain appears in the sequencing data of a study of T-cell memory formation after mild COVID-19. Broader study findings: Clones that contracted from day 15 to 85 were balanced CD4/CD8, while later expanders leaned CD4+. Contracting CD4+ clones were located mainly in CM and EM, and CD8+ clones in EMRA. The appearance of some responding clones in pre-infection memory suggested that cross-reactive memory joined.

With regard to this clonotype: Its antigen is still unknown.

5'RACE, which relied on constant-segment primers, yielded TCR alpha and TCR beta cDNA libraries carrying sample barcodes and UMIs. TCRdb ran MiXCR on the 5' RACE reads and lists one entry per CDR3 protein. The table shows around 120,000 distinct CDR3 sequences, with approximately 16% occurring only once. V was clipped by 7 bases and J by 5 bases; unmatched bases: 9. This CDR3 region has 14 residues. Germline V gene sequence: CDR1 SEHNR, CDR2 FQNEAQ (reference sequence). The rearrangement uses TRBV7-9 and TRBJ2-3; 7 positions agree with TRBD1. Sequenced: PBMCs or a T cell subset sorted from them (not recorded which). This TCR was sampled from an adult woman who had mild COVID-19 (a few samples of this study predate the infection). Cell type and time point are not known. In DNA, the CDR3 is TGTGCCAGCACCACAGGGGTGATCGGAGATACGCAGTATTTT. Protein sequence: CASTTGVIGDTQYF.